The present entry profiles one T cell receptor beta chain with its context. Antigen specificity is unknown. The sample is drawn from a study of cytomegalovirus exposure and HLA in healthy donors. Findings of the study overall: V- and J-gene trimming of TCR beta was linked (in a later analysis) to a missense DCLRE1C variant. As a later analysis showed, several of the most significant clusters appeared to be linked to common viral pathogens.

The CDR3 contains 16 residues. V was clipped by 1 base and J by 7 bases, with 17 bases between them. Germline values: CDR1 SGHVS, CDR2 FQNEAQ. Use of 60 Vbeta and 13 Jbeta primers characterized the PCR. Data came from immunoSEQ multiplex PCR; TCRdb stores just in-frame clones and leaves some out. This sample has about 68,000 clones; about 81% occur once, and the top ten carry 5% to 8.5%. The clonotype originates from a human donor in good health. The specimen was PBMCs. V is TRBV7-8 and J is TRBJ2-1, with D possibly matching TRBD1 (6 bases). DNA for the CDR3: TGTGCCAGCAGCTTAGTTTTGCAGGGGAATGTGAATGAGCAGTTCTTC. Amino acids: CASSLVLQGNVNEQFF.